These 8 T cell receptor beta chains came from one sample sequenced in a study of response to subunit inactivated influenza vaccine. MiXCR, run by TCRdb on the RT-PCR reads, gives a single entry per CDR3 protein. Of some 500,000 distinct CDR3 sequences in the sample, approximately 13% were seen once. This specimen was PBMCs from blood, taken roughly 47 days after vaccination. The receptors were gathered from a man in his fifties who received an inactivated influenza vaccine.

This clonotype was counted between two and nine times. The CDR3 loop reads CSAGSPNTEAFF. The DNA for the CDR3 is TGCAGCGCAGGGAGCCCGAACACTGAAGCTTTCTTT. The V call is TRBV29-1, the J call TRBJ1-1; D may be TRBD1 (5 bases). The CDR3 loop spans 12 amino acids. The germline gives CDR1 SQVTM, CDR2 ANQGSEA. Trimming cost V 7 bases and J 1 base, with 10 bases left between them.

The chain is built from TRBV5-1 and TRBJ2-5; D might be TRBD1 (6 bases). Germline CDR1 is SGHRS and CDR2 is YFSETQ. The V gene lost 1 base and the J gene lost 2 bases, with 9 bases spanning the gap. This CDR3 is built from 14 residues. The CDR3 sequence is CASSLLTGQETQYF. CDR3 bases: TGCGCCAGCAGCTTGCTTACAGGGCAAGAGACCCAGTACTTC.

J is TRBJ1-2 and V is TRBV12-3 or TRBV12-4; TRBD1 agrees at 12 bases. This CDR3 is built from 15 residues. The ends lost 5 bases at V and 8 bases at J; junction bases unmatched: 9. As DNA, the CDR3 is TGTGCCAGCAGTAAACCGGGACAGGGGGCTCGCGGCTACACCTTC. This sequence encodes CASSKPGQGARGYTF.

In this sample, this clonotype turned up many times. The genes are TRBV12-3 or TRBV12-4 and TRBJ1-6, with TRBD1 matching 10 bases. The CDR3 has 15 residues. V was pared by 3 bases and J by 9 bases, with 5 bases of the junction left unmatched. The CDR3 region has the DNA TGTGCCAGCAGTTTGGTCGGGACAGGGGTTTCACCCCTCCACTTT. This codes for CASSLVGTGVSPLHF.

The chain recombines TRBV20-1 with TRBJ2-7; 8 nucleotides match TRBD2. The CDR3 loop spans 12 amino acids. Unmatched junction bases numbered 2, after V lost 6 bases and J lost 1 base. Germline V lookup: CDR1 DFQATT, CDR2 SNEGSKA (reference sequence). CDR3 coding DNA: TGCAGTGCCATAGCGGGGTCCTACGAGCAGTACTTC. Protein sequence: CSAIAGSYEQYF.

V and J are TRBV7-8 and TRBJ1-2; 11 positions agree with TRBD1. The ends lost 5 bases at V and 6 bases at J; junction bases unmatched: 5. The germline gives CDR1 SGHVS, CDR2 FQNEAQ. This CDR3 is 14 amino acids long. This chain's CDR3 is CASSQDRGRDGYTF. CDR3 coding DNA: TGTGCCAGCAGCCAGGACAGGGGGCGAGATGGCTACACCTTC. The variable domain in full, completed from reference TRBV7-8 and TRBJ1-2, reads GAGVSQSPRYKVAKRGQDVALRCDPISGHVSLFWYQQALGQGPEFLTYFQNEAQLDKSGLPSDRFFAERPEGSVSTLKIQRTQQEDSAVYLCASSQDRGRDGYTFGSGTRLTVV.

This clonotype was found a few times. The chain carries TRBV18 and TRBJ2-2; D is tentatively TRBD1 or TRBD2 (5 bases each). CDR1 is KGHSH, CDR2 LQKENI, per germline. V lost 4 bases and J 8 bases, leaving 17 bases between the germline ends. The CDR3 extends over 15 amino acids. The CDR3 loop is CASSRQNAGTGELFF. The CDR3 nucleotides are TGTGCCAGCTCACGACAAAACGCCGGGACGGGGGAGCTGTTTTTT. Filled out from reference TRBV18 and TRBJ2-2, the complete variable domain reads NAGVMQNPRHLVRRRGQEARLRCSPMKGHSHVYWYRQLPEEGLKFMVYLQKENIIDESGMPKERFSAEFPKEGPSILRIQQVVRGDSAAYFCASSRQNAGTGELFFGEGSRLTVL.

The J gene is TRBJ2-6, the V gene TRBV10-3; 7 nucleotides match TRBD1. Per germline, CDR1 ENHRY and CDR2 SYGVKD. The V segment lost 2 bases and the J segment 0 bases; nucleotides outside the gene matches: 13. This CDR3 comprises 20 residues. This chain's CDR3 is CAISEPLGQVARSGANVLTF. The CDR3 DNA is TGTGCCATCAGTGAGCCGCTCGGACAGGTAGCGCGCTCTGGGGCCAACGTCCTGACTTTC.